This T cell receptor beta chain is drawn from a study of cytomegalovirus exposure and HLA in healthy donors. This clone was seen a few times. What it binds is not known. The V end lost 7 bases, the J end lost 0 bases, and 9 bases lay between the germline ends. This CDR3 has 13 amino acids. Germline V gene data show CDR1 as MDHEN and CDR2 as SYDVKM. The study's findings and limits: Roughly uniform depth of sequencing across donors was assumed in presence/absence analyses.

Amplification used 60 Vbeta primers and 13 Jbeta primers. The protocol was immunoSEQ multiplex PCR, while the TCRdb copy is restricted to in-frame clones and leaves out a portion. The profile covers roughly 90,000 clones, with over 70% appearing a single time and about a fifth taken by the ten largest. The clonotype was recovered from a young man in good health and CMV-seropositive. The sequencing input was PBMCs. The chain has TRBV28 and TRBJ1-1, with D perhaps matching TRBD1 (6 bases). This CDR3 reads CASIAGVNTEAFF. CDR3 coding DNA: TGTGCCAGCATCGCAGGGGTGAACACTGAAGCTTTCTTT. The full variable domain, completed using reference TRBV28 and TRBJ1-1, is DVKVTQSSRYLVKRTGEKVFLECVQDMDHENMFWYRQDPGLGLRLIYFSYDVKMKEKGDIPEGYSVSREKKERFSLILESASTNQTSMYLCASIAGVNTEAFFGQGTRLTVV.